A selection of T cell receptor beta chains follows, all from one sample in a study of cytomegalovirus exposure and HLA in healthy donors. Sequencing was performed with immunoSEQ multiplex PCR; in TCRdb, only in-frame clones are kept and a portion is missing. The sample carries 180,000 or so clones, roughly 87% recorded once. The sequenced material came from PBMCs. All receptors come from a man between 40 and 49 years old in good health and CMV-seronegative. Both conserved end residues are part of each CDR3. The D gene is left open where the match is weak. Size is stated for part of the rows, as once, few or many counts, or as a class when the clone is expanded.

clone_size: NA; d_call: TRBD1; v_call: TRBV7-9; j_call: TRBJ1-4; cdr3_aa: CASSLRGRDSNEKLFF; cdr3_nt: TGTGCCAGCAGCTTACGGGGCCGGGACAGTAATGAAAAACTGTTTTTT
clone_size: once; d_call: TRBD1; v_call: TRBV4-1; j_call: TRBJ1-5; cdr3_aa: CASSLWGQGKQPQHF; cdr3_nt: TGCGCCAGCAGCCTTTGGGGACAGGGGAAACAGCCCCAGCATTTT
clone_size: NA; d_call: TRBD2; v_call: TRBV7-2; j_call: TRBJ2-1; cdr3_aa: CASSTEVSGGRNEQFF; cdr3_nt: TGTGCCAGCAGCACGGAGGTTTCGGGGGGGCGCAATGAGCAGTTCTTC
clone_size: NA; d_call: NA; v_call: TRBV5-1; j_call: TRBJ2-2; cdr3_aa: CASGLSSGRNTGELFF; cdr3_nt: TGCGCCAGCGGCTTATCGAGCGGGCGTAACACCGGGGAGCTGTTTTTT
clone_size: NA; d_call: NA; v_call: TRBV19; j_call: TRBJ1-4; cdr3_aa: CASSLSDRPRRPNEKLFF; cdr3_nt: TGTGCCAGTAGTTTATCTGACAGGCCTCGTCGGCCTAATGAAAAACTGTTTTTT
clone_size: NA; d_call: TRBD1; v_call: TRBV11-2; j_call: TRBJ2-1; cdr3_aa: CASSFNRGRGEQFF; cdr3_nt: TGTGCCAGCAGCTTTAACAGGGGGCGCGGAGAGCAGTTCTTC
clone_size: NA; d_call: TRBD2; v_call: TRBV15; j_call: TRBJ2-1; cdr3_aa: CATSRGTSGVEQFF; cdr3_nt: TGTGCCACCAGCAGAGGGACTAGCGGGGTTGAGCAGTTCTTC
clone_size: NA; d_call: NA; v_call: TRBV30; j_call: TRBJ1-5; cdr3_aa: CAWTLNNQPQHF; cdr3_nt: TGTGCCTGGACCCTTAATAATCAGCCCCAGCATTTT
clone_size: NA; d_call: NA; v_call: TRBV11-2; j_call: TRBJ1-6; cdr3_aa: CASSLNPLAGNSPLHF; cdr3_nt: TGTGCCAGCAGCTTAAATCCGCTGGCAGGGAATTCACCCCTCCACTTT
clone_size: NA; d_call: TRBD1; v_call: TRBV2; j_call: TRBJ2-5; cdr3_aa: CASSEGQLQETQYF; cdr3_nt: TGTGCCAGCAGTGAGGGACAGCTCCAAGAGACCCAGTACTTC
clone_size: few; d_call: TRBD1; v_call: TRBV7-2; j_call: TRBJ1-4; cdr3_aa: CASRSGGFNEKLFF; cdr3_nt: TGTGCCAGCAGATCAGGGGGCTTCAATGAAAAACTGTTTTTT
clone_size: NA; d_call: TRBD2; v_call: TRBV30; j_call: TRBJ2-1; cdr3_aa: CAWSVGLAGGYNEQFF; cdr3_nt: TGTGCCTGGAGTGTAGGGCTAGCGGGGGGTTACAATGAGCAGTTCTTC
clone_size: NA; d_call: TRBD1; v_call: TRBV5-1; j_call: TRBJ1-3; cdr3_aa: CASSLGQVPSGNTIYF; cdr3_nt: TGCGCCAGCAGCCTGGGACAGGTGCCCTCTGGAAACACCATATATTTT
clone_size: NA; d_call: NA; v_call: TRBV12-2; j_call: TRBJ2-7; cdr3_aa: CASRLTGQGTYEQYF; cdr3_nt: TGTGCAAGTCGCTTGACGGGACAGGGTACGTACGAGCAGTACTTC
clone_size: NA; d_call: NA; v_call: TRBV4-3; j_call: TRBJ1-2; cdr3_aa: CASSQDLQAHTF; cdr3_nt: TGCGCCAGCAGCCAAGATTTACAGGCCCACACCTTC
clone_size: NA; d_call: TRBD2; v_call: TRBV9; j_call: TRBJ2-1; cdr3_aa: CASSVGRGLAGEAEQFF; cdr3_nt: TGTGCCAGCAGCGTAGGGAGAGGACTAGCGGGAGAGGCTGAGCAGTTCTTC
clone_size: NA; d_call: NA; v_call: TRBV9; j_call: TRBJ2-5; cdr3_aa: CASSADIRWETQYF; cdr3_nt: TGTGCCAGCAGCGCAGACATTCGGTGGGAGACCCAGTACTTC
clone_size: NA; d_call: NA; v_call: TRBV6-4; j_call: TRBJ1-1; cdr3_aa: CASRSGGRDTEAFF; cdr3_nt: TGTGCCAGCCGAAGCGGGGGACGCGACACTGAAGCTTTCTTT
clone_size: NA; d_call: NA; v_call: TRBV5-6; j_call: TRBJ2-2; cdr3_aa: CASSRRRGQSTGELFF; cdr3_nt: TGTGCCAGCAGCCGGCGGCGGGGGCAAAGCACCGGGGAGCTGTTTTTT
clone_size: NA; d_call: TRBD2; v_call: TRBV27; j_call: TRBJ2-7; cdr3_aa: CASSLTSGSSYEQYF; cdr3_nt: TGTGCCAGCAGTTTGACTAGCGGGTCCTCCTACGAGCAGTACTTC
clone_size: NA; d_call: TRBD1; v_call: TRBV5-5; j_call: TRBJ1-5; cdr3_aa: CASRIGQGDQPQHF; cdr3_nt: TGTGCCAGCAGAATAGGACAGGGAGATCAGCCCCAGCATTTT
clone_size: NA; d_call: NA; v_call: TRBV28; j_call: TRBJ1-1; cdr3_aa: CASSLWTGRGGNTEAFF; cdr3_nt: TGTGCCAGCAGTTTATGGACAGGACGAGGAGGTAACACTGAAGCTTTCTTT
clone_size: NA; d_call: NA; v_call: TRBV7-2; j_call: TRBJ2-5; cdr3_aa: CASSLSFQETQYF; cdr3_nt: TGTGCCAGCAGCTTATCCTTCCAAGAGACCCAGTACTTC
clone_size: NA; d_call: NA; v_call: TRBV30; j_call: TRBJ1-2; cdr3_aa: CAWSIGGENYGYTF; cdr3_nt: TGTGCCTGGAGTATCGGGGGTGAAAACTATGGCTACACCTTC
clone_size: NA; d_call: NA; v_call: TRBV4-3; j_call: TRBJ1-5; cdr3_aa: CASSQDWGEQPQHF; cdr3_nt: TGCGCCAGCAGCCAAGATTGGGGGGAACAGCCCCAGCATTTT
clone_size: NA; d_call: NA; v_call: TRBV13; j_call: TRBJ1-1; cdr3_aa: CASSLLAQLNTEAFF; cdr3_nt: TGTGCCAGCAGCTTGCTGGCACAGCTGAACACTGAAGCTTTCTTT
clone_size: once; d_call: NA; v_call: TRBV7-8; j_call: TRBJ1-1; cdr3_aa: CASSLLGSTEAFF; cdr3_nt: TGTGCCAGCAGCCTTTTAGGGAGCACTGAAGCTTTCTTT
clone_size: NA; d_call: TRBD2; v_call: TRBV7-9; j_call: TRBJ2-7; cdr3_aa: CAGAGGTYEQYF; cdr3_nt: TGTGCAGGCGCGGGGGGGACCTACGAGCAGTACTTC
clone_size: NA; d_call: TRBD1; v_call: TRBV6-5; j_call: TRBJ1-2; cdr3_aa: CASSYLKGAGYGYTF; cdr3_nt: TGTGCCAGCAGTTACCTCAAGGGGGCTGGGTATGGCTACACCTTC
clone_size: NA; d_call: NA; v_call: TRBV7-2; j_call: TRBJ2-2; cdr3_aa: CASSWGFGGTGELFF; cdr3_nt: TGTGCCAGCAGCTGGGGGTTTGGGGGGACCGGGGAGCTGTTTTTT
clone_size: NA; d_call: TRBD1; v_call: TRBV5-5; j_call: TRBJ1-2; cdr3_aa: CASSQTGWDGYTF; cdr3_nt: TGTGCCAGCAGCCAGACAGGGTGGGATGGCTACACCTTC
clone_size: NA; d_call: NA; v_call: TRBV29-1; j_call: TRBJ2-5; cdr3_aa: CSVRTGQETQYF; cdr3_nt: TGCAGCGTGCGGACTGGTCAAGAGACCCAGTACTTC
clone_size: NA; d_call: TRBD2; v_call: TRBV7-8; j_call: TRBJ2-7; cdr3_aa: CANSLYASGRDYEQYF; cdr3_nt: TGTGCCAACAGCTTATATGCTAGCGGGCGGGACTACGAGCAGTACTTC
clone_size: NA; d_call: NA; v_call: TRBV7-3; j_call: TRBJ1-2; cdr3_aa: CASSPWEDNYGYTF; cdr3_nt: TGTGCCAGCAGCCCGTGGGAGGATAACTATGGCTACACCTTC
clone_size: NA; d_call: NA; v_call: TRBV11-1; j_call: TRBJ2-1; cdr3_aa: CASSLAGVGREQFF; cdr3_nt: TGTGCCAGCAGCTTAGCGGGAGTAGGTCGTGAGCAGTTCTTC
clone_size: NA; d_call: TRBD2; v_call: TRBV9; j_call: TRBJ2-1; cdr3_aa: CASSIVAGGVNEQFF; cdr3_nt: TGTGCCAGCAGCATTGTAGCGGGGGGGGTCAATGAGCAGTTCTTC
clone_size: NA; d_call: NA; v_call: TRBV19; j_call: TRBJ2-6; cdr3_aa: CASSTRDSQLGISGANVLTF; cdr3_nt: TGTGCCAGTAGCACCCGGGACTCACAATTGGGAATCTCTGGGGCCAACGTCCTGACTTTC
clone_size: NA; d_call: TRBD1; v_call: TRBV9; j_call: TRBJ1-1; cdr3_aa: CASSTSPGGTEAFF; cdr3_nt: TGTGCCAGCAGCACAAGCCCAGGGGGGACTGAAGCTTTCTTT
clone_size: NA; d_call: NA; v_call: TRBV5-1; j_call: TRBJ1-1; cdr3_aa: CALTGRAGAFF; cdr3_nt: TGCGCCCTCACGGGCAGAGCGGGGGCTTTCTTT
clone_size: NA; d_call: NA; v_call: TRBV28; j_call: TRBJ1-2; cdr3_aa: CASSPVGATDYSYTF; cdr3_nt: TGTGCCAGCAGTCCCGTGGGGGCCACTGACTATAGCTACACCTTC
clone_size: NA; d_call: TRBD1; v_call: TRBV11-1; j_call: TRBJ1-1; cdr3_aa: CASSLVNRGRTEAFF; cdr3_nt: TGTGCCAGCAGCTTAGTAAACAGGGGGAGGACTGAAGCTTTCTTT
clone_size: NA; d_call: NA; v_call: TRBV7-9; j_call: TRBJ2-7; cdr3_aa: CAGAGPYEQYF; cdr3_nt: TGTGCCGGTGCTGGGCCCTACGAGCAGTACTTC
clone_size: NA; d_call: NA; v_call: TRBV5-1; j_call: TRBJ1-2; cdr3_aa: CASRPQGSSDGYTF; cdr3_nt: TGCGCCAGCAGGCCCCAGGGGAGTTCGGATGGCTACACCTTC
clone_size: few; d_call: NA; v_call: TRBV6-1; j_call: TRBJ1-2; cdr3_aa: CASRDKTYTF; cdr3_nt: TGTGCCAGCAGGGACAAGACCTACACCTTC
clone_size: NA; d_call: TRBD1; v_call: TRBV4-2; j_call: TRBJ1-1; cdr3_aa: CASSHGSNRGAAMAFF; cdr3_nt: TGTGCCAGCAGCCACGGATCGAACAGGGGAGCGGCCATGGCTTTCTTT
clone_size: few; d_call: TRBD2; v_call: TRBV7-8; j_call: TRBJ2-7; cdr3_aa: CASDLAGDEQYF; cdr3_nt: TGTGCCAGCGATCTAGCGGGAGACGAGCAGTACTTC
clone_size: NA; d_call: NA; v_call: TRBV5-6; j_call: TRBJ2-3; cdr3_aa: CASRLSGGPDTQYF; cdr3_nt: TGTGCCAGCAGGTTATCAGGAGGGCCGGATACGCAGTATTTT
clone_size: NA; d_call: NA; v_call: TRBV27; j_call: TRBJ2-7; cdr3_aa: CASSFPEGGEKQYF; cdr3_nt: TGTGCCAGCAGTTTCCCCGAAGGGGGGGAGAAGCAGTACTTC
clone_size: NA; d_call: TRBD1; v_call: TRBV29-1; j_call: TRBJ2-3; cdr3_aa: CSVGTGSTDTQYF; cdr3_nt: TGCAGCGTAGGGACAGGGTCGACAGATACGCAGTATTTT
clone_size: once; d_call: TRBD2; v_call: TRBV5-1; j_call: TRBJ2-3; cdr3_aa: CASSLVTSGGAWDTQYF; cdr3_nt: TGCGCCAGCAGCTTGGTGACTAGCGGGGGGGCCTGGGATACGCAGTATTTT
clone_size: NA; d_call: NA; v_call: TRBV11-3; j_call: TRBJ2-5; cdr3_aa: CASSSWRGSPQETQYF; cdr3_nt: TGTGCCAGCAGCTCCTGGCGGGGATCCCCCCAAGAGACCCAGTACTTC
clone_size: NA; d_call: NA; v_call: TRBV20-1; j_call: TRBJ2-1; cdr3_aa: CSARPNNEQFF; cdr3_nt: TGCAGTGCTAGACCCAACAATGAGCAGTTCTTC
clone_size: NA; d_call: TRBD2; v_call: TRBV7-2; j_call: TRBJ2-6; cdr3_aa: CASSLALAGLFSGANVLTF; cdr3_nt: TGTGCCAGCAGCTTAGCGCTAGCGGGGCTCTTTTCTGGGGCCAACGTCCTGACTTTC
clone_size: NA; d_call: TRBD2; v_call: TRBV9; j_call: TRBJ2-2; cdr3_aa: CASSVGHSGGAGELFF; cdr3_nt: TGTGCCAGCAGCGTAGGACATAGCGGGGGGGCCGGGGAGCTGTTTTTT
clone_size: NA; d_call: NA; v_call: TRBV5-4; j_call: TRBJ2-1; cdr3_aa: CASSLDGLSYNEQFF; cdr3_nt: TGTGCCAGCAGCTTGGATGGGCTTTCCTACAATGAGCAGTTCTTC
clone_size: NA; d_call: TRBD1; v_call: TRBV7-2; j_call: TRBJ1-6; cdr3_aa: CASSWQGVMAPLHF; cdr3_nt: TGTGCCAGCAGCTGGCAGGGGGTTATGGCACCCCTCCACTTT
clone_size: NA; d_call: NA; v_call: TRBV6-1; j_call: TRBJ1-3; cdr3_aa: CASSEALGIQGTGNTIYF; cdr3_nt: TGTGCCAGCAGTGAAGCACTGGGGATACAGGGTACTGGAAACACCATATATTTT
clone_size: few; d_call: TRBD1; v_call: TRBV6-5; j_call: TRBJ1-2; cdr3_aa: CASRDGQGNGYTF; cdr3_nt: TGTGCCAGCAGGGACGGACAGGGTAACGGCTACACCTTC